Shown below are 8 T cell receptor beta chains from a single sample sequenced in a study of early T cells in non-severe SARS-CoV-2 infection. TCRdb redid the calling of the 5' RACE reads with MiXCR, one entry per CDR3 protein. This table has about 110,000 distinct CDR3 sequences, roughly 12% appearing once. The sample was whole blood, taken at baseline. All receptors derive from an adult who was a healthcare worker with PCR-confirmed SARS-CoV-2 infection or an uninfected control (not recorded which).

This clonotype has only a few counts. The rearrangement joins TRBV20-1 to TRBJ2-2; D unclear. Trimming left V 8 bases short and J 7 bases short, with 8 bases between. CDR3 size: 10 residues. Per the germline V gene, CDR1 is DFQATT and CDR2 is SNEGSKA (reference sequence). The CDR3 reads CSKGGGELFF. CDR3 DNA: TGCAGTAAGGGTGGCGGGGAGCTGTTTTTT.

V gene TRBV10-3 combines with J gene TRBJ2-1, with TRBD1 matching over 9 bases. The CDR3 totals 14 residues. CDR1 and CDR2 (germline): ENHRY, SYGVKD. The V segment lost 4 bases and the J segment 4 bases; nucleotides outside the gene matches: 2. In DNA, the CDR3 is TGTGCCATCAGTGGAGGGACAGGGTACAATGAGCAGTTCTTC. Amino acids: CAISGGTGYNEQFF.

The chain recombines TRBV3-1 with TRBJ2-7, with TRBD2 as a possible D gene (6 bases). The V gene lost 2 bases and the J gene lost 13 bases, with 12 bases spanning the gap. Germline CDR1 and CDR2: LGHDT and YNNKEL (reference sequence). The CDR3 has 11 amino acids. The CDR3 nucleotides are TGTGCCAGCAGCCAACGGACTAACCTATACTTC. Translating gives CASSQRTNLYF.

This sequence joins TRBV4-1 and TRBJ1-1; D is unresolved. Trimming took off 0 bases at V and 0 bases at J, with 11 bases between the two ends. This CDR3 comprises 16 residues. Per germline, CDR1 MGHRA and CDR2 YSYEKL. The CDR3 sequence is CASSQEIRPLNTEAFF. In nucleotides, the CDR3 is TGCGCCAGCAGCCAAGAAATTCGTCCTTTGAACACTGAAGCTTTCTTT.

This clonotype has only a few counts. The chain joins TRBV28 to TRBJ2-7; D unresolved. The CDR3 sequence is 11 residues long. V lost 5 bases and J 3 bases, leaving 5 bases between the germline ends. CDR1 MDHEN and CDR2 SYDVKM come from the germline V gene. In DNA, the CDR3 is TGTGCCAGCAGTCGGAACTACGAGCAGTACTTC. As protein: CASSRNYEQYF.

The table lists this clonotype with a few counts. The rearrangement links TRBV9 to TRBJ2-1, with D unclear. Per the germline V gene, CDR1 is SGDLS and CDR2 is YYNGEE. V gave up 3 bases and J gave up 0 bases, with 13 bases separating them. The CDR3 has 16 residues. In nucleotides, the CDR3 is TGTGCCAGCAGCGCGAGGAAGCTAAGCTCCTACAATGAGCAGTTCTTC. Translating it yields CASSARKLSSYNEQFF. Looking up the rest from reference TRBV9 and TRBJ2-1 gives the full variable domain: DSGVTQTPKHLITATGQRVTLRCSPRSGDLSVYWYQQSLDQGLQFLIQYYNGEERAKGNILERFSAQQFPDLHSELNLSSLELGDSALYFCASSARKLSSYNEQFFGPGTRLTVL.

The CDR3 bases are TGCAGCGTTGAAGTAGCCAGCGGGAGTGCAGATACGCAGTATTTT. Translated: CSVEVASGSADTQYF. The J gene is TRBJ2-3, the V gene TRBV29-1; TRBD2 matches at 8 bases. Trimming took 1 base from V and 4 from J; bases not matched to a gene: 7. The CDR3 is 15 amino acids. Germline CDR1 is SQVTM and CDR2 is ANQGSEA.

This clonotype appeared a few times. The chain is built from TRBV29-1 and TRBJ1-1, with a tentative D call TRBD1 (5 bases). The CDR3 consists of 13 residues. Germline V CDR1 and CDR2: SQVTM, ANQGSEA. Trimming cost V 6 bases and J 1 base, with 12 bases left between them. The CDR3 spells CSVGGDGNTEAFF. The CDR3 DNA follows: TGCAGCGTCGGGGGGGACGGGAACACTGAAGCTTTCTTT.